These 18 T cell receptor beta chains came from one sample sequenced in a study of T cell responses to AZD1222 COVID-19 vaccine. The table came from immunoSEQ multiplex PCR; TCRdb's copy has only in-frame clones and leaves some out. This sample yields under 130,000 clones, of which around nine tenths are seen a single time; less than 9.5% belongs to the top ten. The starting material was peripheral blood, obtained on day 0 of AZD1222 vaccination. The receptors were gathered from an adult in good health.

This chain uses TRBV18 with TRBJ2-5; TRBD1 agrees at 12 bases. Unmatched junction bases numbered 10, after V lost 3 bases and J lost 8 bases. Germline-derived CDR1 and CDR2 are KGHSH and LQKENI. This CDR3 is 16 amino acids long. CDR3 DNA: TGTGCCAGCTCACCCGCCGGGACAGGGGGCCAGACAACCCAGTACTTC. Its protein is CASSPAGTGGQTTQYF.

The rearrangement joins TRBV19 to TRBJ1-6, with TRBD1 as a possible D gene (6 bases). Trimming pared 7 bases from V and 6 bases from J, leaving 16 bases between. CDR1 is LNHDA, CDR2 SQIVND, per germline (reference sequence). This CDR3 is 15 amino acids long. CDR3 DNA sequence: TGTGCCAGTACCCTCGGGACAAACATTAATTCACCCCTCCACTTT. It translates to CASTLGTNINSPLHF.

The chain is built from TRBV5-1 and TRBJ1-3; 8 bases match TRBD1. This CDR3 is 17 amino acids long. Germline assignment: CDR1 SGHRS and CDR2 YFSETQ. Trimming took 2 bases from V and 0 from J; bases not matched to a gene: 7. The CDR3 bases are TGCGCCAGCAGCTTAGACAGGGGCCAAAGCTCTGGAAACACCATATATTTT. Residues: CASSLDRGQSSGNTIYF. Filled out from reference TRBV5-1 and TRBJ1-3, the complete variable domain reads KAGVTQTPRYLIKTRGQQVTLSCSPISGHRSVSWYQQTPGQGLQFLFEYFSETQRNKGNFPGRFSGRQFSNSRSEMNVSTLELGDSALYLCASSLDRGQSSGNTIYFGEGSWLTVV.

The rearrangement uses TRBV6-4 and TRBJ2-1; D not certain. Germline loops: CDR1 MRHNA, CDR2 SNTAGT. The CDR3 extends over 10 amino acids. V lost 10 bases, J lost 8 bases, and 9 bases lay in between. The CDR3 DNA is TGTGCCATTCAATTAGATGAGCAGTTCTTC. This gives the protein CAIQLDEQFF.

J is TRBJ2-7 and V is TRBV5-6, with 8 bases that match TRBD2. The ends lost 5 bases at V and 3 bases at J; junction bases unmatched: 13. The CDR3 is 16 residues long. Germline V lookup: CDR1 SGHDT, CDR2 YYEEEE. In DNA form, the CDR3 reads TGTGCCAGCAGTCTTTCGGTGGGGACTAGGGACTACGAGCAGTACTTC. Its translation is CASSLSVGTRDYEQYF.

The chain has TRBV11-2 and TRBJ2-2; possible D gene TRBD2, 6 bases. V gave up 5 bases and J gave up 0 bases, with 13 bases separating them. The CDR3 sequence is 16 residues long. Looked up from germline, CDR1 is SGHAT and CDR2 is FQNNGV. In DNA form, the CDR3 reads TGTGCCAGCAGCCCAGGGACTTTAGCGAACACCGGGGAGCTGTTTTTT. It translates to CASSPGTLANTGELFF.

The chain recombines TRBV9 with TRBJ1-6; D is undetermined. Germline CDR1 is SGDLS and CDR2 is YYNGEE. There are 14 residues in the CDR3. With 3 bases removed from V and 7 bases from J, the gap between germline ends came to 11 bases. CDR3 loop: CASSGPSENSPLHF. The CDR3 DNA is TGTGCCAGCAGCGGACCCAGCGAGAATTCACCCCTCCACTTT.

The rearrangement joins TRBV6-1 to TRBJ1-2; 11 nucleotides agree with TRBD1. CDR1 is MNHNS, CDR2 SASEGT, per germline. Unmatched junction bases numbered 7, after V lost 5 bases and J lost 2 bases. CDR3 length: 16 amino acids. The CDR3 reads CASSKGGTGGNYGYTF. CDR3 coding DNA: TGTGCCAGCAGTAAAGGAGGGACAGGGGGGAACTATGGCTACACCTTC.

The V gene is TRBV10-3, the J gene TRBJ2-7; 10 bases align to TRBD2. Germline CDR1 and CDR2: ENHRY and SYGVKD. Trimming at V came to 0 bases and at J to 4 bases, leaving 6 bases not matched to a gene. This CDR3 has 16 residues. This CDR3 reads CAISESRTSGQYEQYF. As DNA, the CDR3 is TGTGCCATCAGTGAGTCCCGGACTAGCGGCCAATACGAGCAGTACTTC.

The chain employs TRBV2 and TRBJ2-7, with a weak D call TRBD1 (5 bases). Trimming removed 0 bases at V and 1 base at J, with 10 bases between. The germline CDR1 and CDR2 sequences are SNHLY and FYNNEI. This CDR3 contains 15 residues. CDR3 residues: CASSEAGADSYEQYF. The CDR3 nucleotides are TGTGCCAGCAGTGAAGCAGGGGCCGATTCCTACGAGCAGTACTTC.

The CDR3 coding sequence is TGTGCCAGCAGCGTAGGAAAACAGGGGCGAAGGGATGAAAAACTGTTTTTT. Its translation: CASSVGKQGRRDEKLFF. The chain couples TRBV9 to TRBJ1-4, with 7 bases identical to TRBD1. Germline loops: CDR1 SGDLS, CDR2 YYNGEE. The CDR3 length is 17 residues. V lost 0 bases and J lost 6; bases outside the gene matches: 11.

This chain links TRBV19 with TRBJ2-2; TRBD2 aligns across 7 bases. Per the germline V gene, CDR1 is LNHDA and CDR2 is SQIVND (reference sequence). The J segment lost 6 bases and the V segment lost 5 bases, leaving 6 bases of the junction unmatched. There are 14 residues in the CDR3. The CDR3 sequence: CASSRGSGPGELFF. CDR3 in DNA: TGTGCCAGTAGTCGCGGGAGTGGTCCCGGGGAGCTGTTTTTT.

The J gene is TRBJ2-3, the V gene TRBV15; D unresolved. The CDR3 length is 15 residues. V was cut by 1 base and J by 0 bases, with 8 bases left in between. Germline V CDR1 and CDR2: LNHNV, YYDKDF (reference sequence). CDR3 bases: TGTGCCACCAGCAGAGTGGTCGCCAGCACAGATACGCAGTATTTT. This codes for CATSRVVASTDTQYF.

This chain uses TRBV7-9 with TRBJ2-2, with D tentatively TRBD1 (6 bases). V gave up 4 bases and J gave up 4 bases, with 16 bases separating them. This CDR3 spans 16 amino acids. Germline V gives CDR1 SEHNR, CDR2 FQNEAQ (reference sequence). The CDR3 spells CASSSFSGVSTGELFF. CDR3 DNA: TGTGCCAGCAGCTCCTTCTCAGGGGTGAGCACCGGGGAGCTGTTTTTT.

This rearrangement joins TRBV11-1 to TRBJ2-7; 7 bases map to TRBD2. The CDR3 spans 15 residues. Germline CDR1 SGHAT, CDR2 FQDESV (reference sequence). V was pared by 3 bases and J by 0 bases, with 5 bases of the junction left unmatched. CDR3 region: CASSFAAGSSYEQYF. CDR3 sequence (DNA): TGTGCCAGCAGCTTTGCAGCGGGGAGCTCCTACGAGCAGTACTTC.

CDR3 loop: CASSSPNWNTEAFF. The CDR3 DNA reads TGTGCCAGCAGCTCCCCCAATTGGAACACTGAAGCTTTCTTT. The V gene is TRBV7-2, the J gene TRBJ1-1; no clear D gene. CDR3 size: 14 residues. Between the trimmed V and J ends, which lost 4 bases and 1 base, there was a span of 10 bases. Germline-derived CDR1 and CDR2 are SGHTA and FQGNSA.

The sample holds one count of this clone. The chain carries TRBV28 and TRBJ2-3; 13 bases line up with TRBD2. The CDR3 spans 18 residues. CDR1 and CDR2 from the germline V gene are MDHEN and SYDVKM. Trimming cost V 6 bases and J 6 bases; bases outside gene matches: 15. The CDR3 DNA reads TGTGCCAGCAGATATTCCGATGGACTAGCGGGAGATCGGGATACGCAGTATTTT. As protein: CASRYSDGLAGDRDTQYF.

The V gene is TRBV28, the J gene TRBJ2-3; D is unclear. Germline V gene lookup returns CDR1 MDHEN and CDR2 SYDVKM. The CDR3 contains 14 residues. The V end lost 9 bases, the J end lost 2 bases, and 15 bases lay between the germline ends. This chain's CDR3 is CASFQLGHTDTQYF. CDR3 in DNA: TGTGCCAGTTTTCAGCTAGGCCACACAGATACGCAGTATTTT. Together with reference TRBV28 and TRBJ2-3, the CDR3 gives the full variable domain: DVKVTQSSRYLVKRTGEKVFLECVQDMDHENMFWYRQDPGLGLRLIYFSYDVKMKEKGDIPEGYSVSREKKERFSLILESASTNQTSMYLCASFQLGHTDTQYFGPGTRLTVL.